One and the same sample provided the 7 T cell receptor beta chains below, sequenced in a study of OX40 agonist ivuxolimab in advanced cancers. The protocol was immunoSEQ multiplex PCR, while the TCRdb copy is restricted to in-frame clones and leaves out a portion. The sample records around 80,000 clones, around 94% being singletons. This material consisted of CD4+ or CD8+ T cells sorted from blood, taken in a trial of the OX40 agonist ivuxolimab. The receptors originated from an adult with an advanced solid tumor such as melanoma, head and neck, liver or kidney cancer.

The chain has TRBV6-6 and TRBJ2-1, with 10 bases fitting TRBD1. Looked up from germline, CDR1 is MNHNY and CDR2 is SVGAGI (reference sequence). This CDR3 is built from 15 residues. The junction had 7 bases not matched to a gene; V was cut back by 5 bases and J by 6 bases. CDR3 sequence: CASSAGQGVGNEQFF. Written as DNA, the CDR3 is TGTGCCAGCAGTGCTGGACAGGGGGTCGGCAATGAGCAGTTCTTC.

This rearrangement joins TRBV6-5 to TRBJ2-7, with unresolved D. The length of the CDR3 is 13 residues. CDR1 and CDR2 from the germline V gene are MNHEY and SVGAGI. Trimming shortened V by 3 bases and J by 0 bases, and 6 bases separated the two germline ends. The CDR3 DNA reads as TGTGCCAGCAGTTATACGGCCTCCTACGAGCAGTACTTC. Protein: CASSYTASYEQYF.

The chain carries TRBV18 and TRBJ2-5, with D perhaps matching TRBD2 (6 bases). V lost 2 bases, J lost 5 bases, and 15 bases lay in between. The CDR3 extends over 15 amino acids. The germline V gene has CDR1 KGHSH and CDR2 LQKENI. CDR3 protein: CASSPGDFPSETQYF. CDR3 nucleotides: TGTGCCAGCTCACCAGGGGACTTCCCCAGTGAGACCCAGTACTTC. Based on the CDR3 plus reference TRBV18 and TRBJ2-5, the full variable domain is NAGVMQNPRHLVRRRGQEARLRCSPMKGHSHVYWYRQLPEEGLKFMVYLQKENIIDESGMPKERFSAEFPKEGPSILRIQQVVRGDSAAYFCASSPGDFPSETQYFGPGTRLLVL.

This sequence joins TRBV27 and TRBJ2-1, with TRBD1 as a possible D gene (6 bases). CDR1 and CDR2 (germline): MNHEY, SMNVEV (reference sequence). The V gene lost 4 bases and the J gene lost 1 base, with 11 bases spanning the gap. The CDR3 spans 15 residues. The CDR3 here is CASSSGVTSYNEQFF. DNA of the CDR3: TGTGCCAGCAGTTCAGGGGTAACTTCCTACAATGAGCAGTTCTTC.

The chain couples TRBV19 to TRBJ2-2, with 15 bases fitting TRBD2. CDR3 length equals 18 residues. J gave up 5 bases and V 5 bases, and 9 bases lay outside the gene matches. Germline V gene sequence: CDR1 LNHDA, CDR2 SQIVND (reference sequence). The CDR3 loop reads CASSPRTSGRAGTGELFF. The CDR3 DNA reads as TGTGCCAGTAGTCCTCGGACTAGCGGGAGGGCCGGGACCGGGGAGCTGTTTTTT.

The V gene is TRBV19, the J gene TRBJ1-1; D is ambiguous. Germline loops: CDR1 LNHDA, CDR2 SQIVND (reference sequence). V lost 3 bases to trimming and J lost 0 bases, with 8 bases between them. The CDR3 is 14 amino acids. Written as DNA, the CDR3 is TGTGCCAGTAGTATTTCACACCTGAACACTGAAGCTTTCTTT. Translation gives CASSISHLNTEAFF.

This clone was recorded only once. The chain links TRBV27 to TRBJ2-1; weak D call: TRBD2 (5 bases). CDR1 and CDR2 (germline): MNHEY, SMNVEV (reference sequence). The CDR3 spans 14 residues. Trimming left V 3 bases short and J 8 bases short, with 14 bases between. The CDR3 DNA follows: TGTGCCAGCAGTTTTAGCCGGGGTGGGTATGAGCAGTTCTTC. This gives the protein CASSFSRGGYEQFF.